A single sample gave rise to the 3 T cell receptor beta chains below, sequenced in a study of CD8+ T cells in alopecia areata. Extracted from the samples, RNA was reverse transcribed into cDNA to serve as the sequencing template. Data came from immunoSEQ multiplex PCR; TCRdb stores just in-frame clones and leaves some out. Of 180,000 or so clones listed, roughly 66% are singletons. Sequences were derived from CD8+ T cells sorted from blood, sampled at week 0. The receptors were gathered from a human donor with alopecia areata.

The CDR3 bases are TGTGCCTGGAGGGCGGGGGGGTTTCTGGATACGCAGTATTTT. Protein product: CAWRAGGFLDTQYF. This rearrangement joins TRBV30 to TRBJ2-3; TRBD2 matches 9 bases. Per the germline V gene, CDR1 is GTSNPN and CDR2 is SVGIG (reference sequence). V was pared by 3 bases and J by 6 bases, with 7 bases of the junction left unmatched. The CDR3 loop spans 14 amino acids.

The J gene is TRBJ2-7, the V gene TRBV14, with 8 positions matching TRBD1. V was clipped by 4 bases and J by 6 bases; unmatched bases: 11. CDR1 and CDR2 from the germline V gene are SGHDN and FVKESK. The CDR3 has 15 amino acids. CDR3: CASSLGQGTFLEQYF. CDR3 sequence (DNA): TGTGCCAGCAGCCTAGGACAGGGAACTTTCCTCGAGCAGTACTTC.

The CDR3 loop reads CASRQGLAGYNEQFF. In DNA, the CDR3 is TGCGCCAGCAGACAGGGACTAGCGGGATACAATGAGCAGTTCTTC. This chain links TRBV5-1 with TRBJ2-1; TRBD2 aligns across 13 bases. The germline V gene has CDR1 SGHRS and CDR2 YFSETQ. V shed 5 bases and J 4 bases; nucleotides not matched to a gene: 3. The CDR3 length is 15 residues.